There are a few counts of the clone carrying this T cell receptor (beta chain). Its specificity is not known. Germline lookup yields CDR1 DFQATT and CDR2 SNEGSKA (reference sequence). CDR3 length equals 20 residues. J was trimmed by 7 bases and V by 0 bases; bases with no gene match: 15. The data are from a study of post-analysis software for immune sequencing data. About the research overall: In terms of disease course, relapsing-remitting, secondary progressive and progressive-relapsing multiple sclerosis were included. Overall study results and limits: Strong co-clustering by F measure was evident for samples that had been prepared in the same batch. Patients showed TRBV5-6, TRBV5-1 and TRBV20-1 among about five TRBV segments more frequent than in controls. Comparison with controls showed significantly lower normalized Chao1 diversity in multiple sclerosis patients.

Prepared libraries of TCR beta cDNA carried unique molecular identifiers. A population of 1 to 10 million T cells gave rise to about half a million cDNA molecules. TCRdb processed the PCR reads anew with MiXCR; each CDR3 protein has one entry. This sample yields fewer than 600,000 distinct CDR3 sequences, of which 45% are seen a single time; around 10% belongs to the top ten. The sample taken for sequencing was blood. V and J are TRBV20-1 and TRBJ2-1; 16 nucleotides match TRBD2. The TCR originated in a girl under 18 with multiple sclerosis. The CDR3 nucleotides read TGCAGTGCTAGAGATCCTGTGGGACTAGCGGGAGGGGGATTATTGAATGAGCAGTTCTTC. Its translation: CSARDPVGLAGGGLLNEQFF.